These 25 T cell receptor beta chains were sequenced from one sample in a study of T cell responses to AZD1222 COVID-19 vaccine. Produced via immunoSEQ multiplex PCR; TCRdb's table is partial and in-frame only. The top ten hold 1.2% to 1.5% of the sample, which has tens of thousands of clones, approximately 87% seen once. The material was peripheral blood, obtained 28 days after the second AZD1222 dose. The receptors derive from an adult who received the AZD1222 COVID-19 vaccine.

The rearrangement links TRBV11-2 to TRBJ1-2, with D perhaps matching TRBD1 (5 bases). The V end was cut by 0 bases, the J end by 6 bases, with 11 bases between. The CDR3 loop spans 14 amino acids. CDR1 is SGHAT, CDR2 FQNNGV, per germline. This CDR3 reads CASSLDALGDGYTF. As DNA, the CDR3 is TGTGCCAGCAGCTTAGATGCCTTAGGGGATGGCTACACCTTC. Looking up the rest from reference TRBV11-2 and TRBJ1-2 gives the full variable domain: EAGVAQSPRYKIIEKRQSVAFWCNPISGHATLYWYQQILGQGPKLLIQFQNNGVVDDSQLPKDRFSAERLKGVDSTLKIQPAKLEDSAVYLCASSLDALGDGYTFGSGTRLTVV.

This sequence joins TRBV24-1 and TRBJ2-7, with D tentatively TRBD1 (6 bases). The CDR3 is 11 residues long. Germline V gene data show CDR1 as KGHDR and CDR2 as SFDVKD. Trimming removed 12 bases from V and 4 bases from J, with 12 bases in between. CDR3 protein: CAAGTTYEQYF. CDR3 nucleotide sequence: TGTGCCGCCGGGACAACGTACGAGCAGTACTTC.

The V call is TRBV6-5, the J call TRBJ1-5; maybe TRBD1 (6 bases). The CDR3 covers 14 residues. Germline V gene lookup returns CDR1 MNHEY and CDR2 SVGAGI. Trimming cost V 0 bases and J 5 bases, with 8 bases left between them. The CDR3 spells CASSYSAGDQPQHF. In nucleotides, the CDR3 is TGTGCCAGCAGTTACTCTGCAGGGGATCAGCCCCAGCATTTT.

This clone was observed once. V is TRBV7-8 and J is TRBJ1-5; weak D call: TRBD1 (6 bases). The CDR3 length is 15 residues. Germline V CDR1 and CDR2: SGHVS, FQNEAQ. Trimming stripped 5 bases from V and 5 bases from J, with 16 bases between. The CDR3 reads CASSVGQTAHQPQHF. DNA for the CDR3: TGTGCCAGCAGCGTAGGACAGACCGCACATCAGCCCCAGCATTTT.

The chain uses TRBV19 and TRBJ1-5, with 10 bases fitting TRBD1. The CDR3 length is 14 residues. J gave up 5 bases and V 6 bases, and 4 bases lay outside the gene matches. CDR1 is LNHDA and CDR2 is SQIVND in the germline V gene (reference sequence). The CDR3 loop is CASRGTGEHQPQHF. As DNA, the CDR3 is TGTGCCAGTAGAGGGACAGGGGAACATCAGCCCCAGCATTTT.

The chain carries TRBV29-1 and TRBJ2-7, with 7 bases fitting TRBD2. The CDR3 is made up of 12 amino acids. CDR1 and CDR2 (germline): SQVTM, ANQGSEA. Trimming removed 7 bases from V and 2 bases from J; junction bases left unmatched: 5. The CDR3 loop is CSAGGVPYEQYF. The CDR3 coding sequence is TGCAGCGCTGGGGGGGTTCCCTACGAGCAGTACTTC.

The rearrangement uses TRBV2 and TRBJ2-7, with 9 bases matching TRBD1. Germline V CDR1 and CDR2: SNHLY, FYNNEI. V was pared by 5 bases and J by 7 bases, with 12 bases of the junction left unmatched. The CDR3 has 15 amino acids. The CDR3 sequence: CASSQINRGQGEQYF. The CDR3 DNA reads TGTGCCAGCAGTCAAATAAACAGGGGGCAAGGTGAGCAGTACTTC.

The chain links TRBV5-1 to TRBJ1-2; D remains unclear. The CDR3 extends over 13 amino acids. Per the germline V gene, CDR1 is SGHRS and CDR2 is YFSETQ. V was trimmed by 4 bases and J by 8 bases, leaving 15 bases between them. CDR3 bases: TGCGCCAGCAGCCTCCCGTCCCCAAGCGGCTACACCTTC. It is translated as CASSLPSPSGYTF.

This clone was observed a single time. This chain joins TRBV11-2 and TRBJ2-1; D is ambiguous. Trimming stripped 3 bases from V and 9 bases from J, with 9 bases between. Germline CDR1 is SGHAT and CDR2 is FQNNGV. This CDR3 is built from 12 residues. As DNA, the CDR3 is TGTGCCAGCAGCTTGGTTCGATCTGAGCAGTTCTTC. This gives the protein CASSLVRSEQFF. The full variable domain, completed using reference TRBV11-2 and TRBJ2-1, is EAGVAQSPRYKIIEKRQSVAFWCNPISGHATLYWYQQILGQGPKLLIQFQNNGVVDDSQLPKDRFSAERLKGVDSTLKIQPAKLEDSAVYLCASSLVRSEQFFGPGTRLTVL.

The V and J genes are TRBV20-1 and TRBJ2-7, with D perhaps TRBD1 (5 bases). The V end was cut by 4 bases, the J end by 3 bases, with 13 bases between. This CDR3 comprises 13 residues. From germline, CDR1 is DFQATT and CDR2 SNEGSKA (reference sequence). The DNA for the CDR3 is TGCAGTGCTACTGACAGCTCCGACTACGAGCAGTACTTC. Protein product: CSATDSSDYEQYF.

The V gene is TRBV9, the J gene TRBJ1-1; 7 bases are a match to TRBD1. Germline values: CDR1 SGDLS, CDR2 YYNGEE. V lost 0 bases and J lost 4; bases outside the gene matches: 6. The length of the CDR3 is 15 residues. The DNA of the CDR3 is TGTGCCAGCAGCGTAGAAGGGGGCGGGTTCACTGAAGCTTTCTTT. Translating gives CASSVEGGGFTEAFF.

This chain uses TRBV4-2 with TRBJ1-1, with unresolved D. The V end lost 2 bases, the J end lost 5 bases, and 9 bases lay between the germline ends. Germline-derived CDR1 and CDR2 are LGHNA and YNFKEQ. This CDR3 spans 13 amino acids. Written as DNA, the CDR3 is TGTGCCAGCAGCCAATGGCGCGGGACTGAAGCTTTCTTT. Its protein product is CASSQWRGTEAFF.

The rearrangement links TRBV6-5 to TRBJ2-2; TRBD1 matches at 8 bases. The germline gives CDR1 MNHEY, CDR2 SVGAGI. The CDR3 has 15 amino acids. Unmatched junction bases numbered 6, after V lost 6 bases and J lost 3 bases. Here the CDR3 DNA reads TGTGCCAGCAGGCCCGGACAGGGAGACACCGGGGAGCTGTTTTTT. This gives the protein CASRPGQGDTGELFF.

CDR3 protein: CASSPRSNSPLHF. The CDR3, as DNA: TGTGCCAGCAGTCCCCGATCCAATTCACCCCTCCACTTT. The rearrangement uses TRBV28 and TRBJ1-6; D call uncertain. Germline lookup yields CDR1 MDHEN and CDR2 SYDVKM. Trimming shortened V by 5 bases and J by 7 bases, and 9 bases separated the two germline ends. This CDR3 region has 13 residues.

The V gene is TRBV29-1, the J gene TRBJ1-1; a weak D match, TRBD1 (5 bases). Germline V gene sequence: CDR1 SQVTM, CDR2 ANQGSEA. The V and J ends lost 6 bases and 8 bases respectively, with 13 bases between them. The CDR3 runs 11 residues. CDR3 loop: CSVENAGEAFF. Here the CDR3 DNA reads TGCAGCGTCGAGAATGCAGGGGAAGCTTTCTTT.

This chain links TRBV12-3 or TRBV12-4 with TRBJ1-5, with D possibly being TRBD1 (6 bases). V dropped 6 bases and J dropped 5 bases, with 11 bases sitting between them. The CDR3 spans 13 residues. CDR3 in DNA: TGTGCCAGCAGCTGGGACAACGATCAGCCCCAGCATTTT. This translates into CASSWDNDQPQHF.

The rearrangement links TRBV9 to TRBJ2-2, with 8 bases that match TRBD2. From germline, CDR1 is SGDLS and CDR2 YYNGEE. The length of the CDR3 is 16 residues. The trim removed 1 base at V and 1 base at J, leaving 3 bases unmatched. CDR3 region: CASSVSAGGNTGELFF. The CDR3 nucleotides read TGTGCCAGCAGCGTATCTGCGGGGGGGAACACCGGGGAGCTGTTTTTT.

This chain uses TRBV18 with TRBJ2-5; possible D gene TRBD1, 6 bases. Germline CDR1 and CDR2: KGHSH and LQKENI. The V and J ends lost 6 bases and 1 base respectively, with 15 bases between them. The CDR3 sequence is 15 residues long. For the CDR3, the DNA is TGTGCCAGCTCGCCAAACCAGGGGACCCAAGAGACCCAGTACTTC. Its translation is CASSPNQGTQETQYF.

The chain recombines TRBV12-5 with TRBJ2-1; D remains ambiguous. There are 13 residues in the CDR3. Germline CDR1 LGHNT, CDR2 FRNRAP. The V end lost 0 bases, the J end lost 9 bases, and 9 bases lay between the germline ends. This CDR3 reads CASGLVGQSEQFF. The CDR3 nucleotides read TGTGCTAGTGGTTTGGTAGGGCAGTCTGAGCAGTTCTTC.

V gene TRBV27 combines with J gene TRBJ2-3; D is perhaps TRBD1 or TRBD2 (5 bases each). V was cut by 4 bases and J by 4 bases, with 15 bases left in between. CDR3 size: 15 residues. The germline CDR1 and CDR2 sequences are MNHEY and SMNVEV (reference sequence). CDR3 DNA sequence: TGTGCCAGCAGTTCCCTGGGGGAGCAGGCAGATACGCAGTATTTT. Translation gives CASSSLGEQADTQYF.

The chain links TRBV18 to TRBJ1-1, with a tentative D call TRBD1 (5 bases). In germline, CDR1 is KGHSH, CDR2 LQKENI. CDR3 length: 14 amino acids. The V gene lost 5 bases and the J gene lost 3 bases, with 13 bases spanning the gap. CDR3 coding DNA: TGTGCCAGCTCATCCTCAGGGCAGGACACTGAAGCTTTCTTT. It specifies CASSSSGQDTEAFF. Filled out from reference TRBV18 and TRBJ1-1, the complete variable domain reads NAGVMQNPRHLVRRRGQEARLRCSPMKGHSHVYWYRQLPEEGLKFMVYLQKENIIDESGMPKERFSAEFPKEGPSILRIQQVVRGDSAAYFCASSSSGQDTEAFFGQGTRLTVV.

The CDR3 sequence is CASRHGSSTDTQYF. The CDR3 DNA reads TGTGCCAGCAGACACGGGTCTAGCACAGATACGCAGTATTTT. The chain recombines TRBV7-9 with TRBJ2-3; D remains unclear. CDR1 is SEHNR, CDR2 FQNEAQ, per germline (reference sequence). Trimming took 6 bases from V and 0 from J, leaving 10 bases between them. The CDR3 runs to 14 residues.

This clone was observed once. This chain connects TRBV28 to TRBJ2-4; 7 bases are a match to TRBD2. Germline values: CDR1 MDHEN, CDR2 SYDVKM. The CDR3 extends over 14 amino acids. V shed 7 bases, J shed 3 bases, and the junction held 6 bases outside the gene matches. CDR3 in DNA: TGTGCCAGCATCCCGGGGGGAAGCAAAAACATTCAGTACTTC. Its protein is CASIPGGSKNIQYF.

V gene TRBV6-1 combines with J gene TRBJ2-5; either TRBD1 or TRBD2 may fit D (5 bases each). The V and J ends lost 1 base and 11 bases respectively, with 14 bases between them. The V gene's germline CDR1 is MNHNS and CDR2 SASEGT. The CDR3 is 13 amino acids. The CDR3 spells CASSEVGVRSQYF. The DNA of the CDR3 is TGTGCCAGCAGTGAAGTGGGGGTGCGCAGTCAGTACTTC.

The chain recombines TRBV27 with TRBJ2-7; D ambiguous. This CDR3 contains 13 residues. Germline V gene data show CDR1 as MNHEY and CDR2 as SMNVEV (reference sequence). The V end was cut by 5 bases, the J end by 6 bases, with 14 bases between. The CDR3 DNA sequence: TGTGCCAGCAGTCACGACCGGCAAGGCGAGCAGTACTTC. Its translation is CASSHDRQGEQYF.